Listed below are T cell receptor beta chains from one sample, sequenced in a study of cytomegalovirus exposure and HLA in healthy donors. Produced via immunoSEQ multiplex PCR; TCRdb's table is partial and in-frame only. Here the sample spans 150,000 to 200,000 clones, 81% being singletons. Sequencing used PBMCs. These receptors were collected from a man younger than 35 in good health and CMV-seronegative. Both conserved end residues are trimmed from each CDR3. The order of the fields is V gene, J gene, CDR3 protein.

>TRBV7-9|TRBJ2-7
ASRQSGDRDEQY
>TRBV5-1|TRBJ2-2
ASSLVRLADTGELF
>TRBV15|NA
ATRPTGLMYEQY
>TRBV6-1|TRBJ2-7
ASSESVYEQY
>TRBV11-2|TRBJ2-5
ASSSGQRQQETQY
>TRBV7-2|TRBJ1-3
ASSLGATGAEGNTIY
>TRBV10-2|TRBJ2-5
ASKKGRETQY
>TRBV2|TRBJ2-7
ASRREGSYEQY
>TRBV9|TRBJ2-5
ASSVGQGAQETQY
>TRBV5-4|TRBJ2-7
ASSGSSYEQY
>TRBV7-2|TRBJ1-5
ASTEQGGNSNQPQH
>TRBV29-1|TRBJ2-5
SAAPAGVQETQY
>TRBV7-3|TRBJ2-7
ASSLAGGFPYEQY
>TRBV19|TRBJ1-4
ASSIEAGMNEKLF
>TRBV18|TRBJ1-5
ASSQEVQPQH
>TRBV5-1|TRBJ1-2
ASSSGTGDYGYT
>TRBV18|TRBJ1-2
ASSQTGTNYGYT
>TRBV7-8|TRBJ2-7
ASSLAQGPSYEQY
>TRBV11-1|TRBJ2-7
ASSSGSYEQY
>TRBV5-8|TRBJ1-1
ASSPRVNTEAF